The rows below give T cell receptor beta chains drawn from one sample of a study of T cells after posttransplantation cyclophosphamide. The protocol was immunoSEQ multiplex PCR, while the TCRdb copy is restricted to in-frame clones and leaves out a portion. The sample lists under 35,000 clones, 85% to 95% occurring once. The material sequenced was naive CD4+ T cells sorted from PBMCs. Receptors originate from a woman aged 60-75 years in good health, CMV-negative, and a related stem cell transplant donor. Both conserved end residues are part of each CDR3. Fields, in order: J gene, clone size, V gene, D gene, CDR3 DNA, CDR3 protein. The D gene is left open where the match is weak. Only part of the rows carry a size: once, few, many, or a class if the clone is expanded.

j_call: TRBJ2-7; clone_size: .; v_call: TRBV19; d_call: TRBD2; cdr3_nt: TGTGCCAGTAGTATAGTGACTAGCGGGAGCAACGAGCAGTACTTC; cdr3_aa: CASSIVTSGSNEQYF
j_call: TRBJ1-3; clone_size: .; v_call: TRBV6-1; d_call: .; cdr3_nt: TGTGCCAGCAGCGGAGGCCCCGCTGGAAACACCATATATTTT; cdr3_aa: CASSGGPAGNTIYF
j_call: TRBJ2-7; clone_size: .; v_call: TRBV5-6; d_call: TRBD1; cdr3_nt: TGTGCCAGCAGCTCGTACAGGGGAAACGAGCAGTACTTC; cdr3_aa: CASSSYRGNEQYF
j_call: TRBJ1-2; clone_size: .; v_call: TRBV5-6; d_call: .; cdr3_nt: TGTGCCAGCAGCAAACAGGCTTATGGCTACACCTTC; cdr3_aa: CASSKQAYGYTF
j_call: TRBJ2-5; clone_size: .; v_call: TRBV5-6; d_call: .; cdr3_nt: TGTGCCAGCAGCCTTACAGGGTACCAAGAGACCCAGTACTTC; cdr3_aa: CASSLTGYQETQYF
j_call: TRBJ1-1; clone_size: .; v_call: TRBV19; d_call: TRBD1; cdr3_nt: TGTGCCAGTAGTATAGGCACGAACAGGGGGAACACTGAAGCTTTCTTT; cdr3_aa: CASSIGTNRGNTEAFF
j_call: TRBJ2-7; clone_size: .; v_call: TRBV6-5; d_call: TRBD2; cdr3_nt: TGTGCCAGCAGTCGCGCGGCGGGGGGGTACGAGCAGTACTTC; cdr3_aa: CASSRAAGGYEQYF
j_call: TRBJ2-5; clone_size: .; v_call: TRBV6-4; d_call: TRBD2; cdr3_nt: TGTGCCAGCAGCTGCCGCGTACTAGCGGGAGGAACACTACCTACGAGCAAGTACTTC; cdr3_aa: CASSCRVLAGGTLPTSKYF
j_call: TRBJ2-5; clone_size: .; v_call: TRBV14; d_call: .; cdr3_nt: TGTGCCAGCAGCCCTCAACAGACACAGTACTTC; cdr3_aa: CASSPQQTQYF
j_call: TRBJ2-1; clone_size: .; v_call: TRBV7-9; d_call: .; cdr3_nt: TGTGCCAGCAGCTTAGGGCGGGACTCCGAGTTCTTC; cdr3_aa: CASSLGRDSEFF
j_call: TRBJ1-2; clone_size: .; v_call: TRBV19; d_call: TRBD1; cdr3_nt: TGTGCCAGCACCCACCCCGGACAGGGGATCGGCGGCTACACCTTC; cdr3_aa: CASTHPGQGIGGYTF
j_call: TRBJ2-3; clone_size: .; v_call: TRBV7-2; d_call: .; cdr3_nt: TGTGCCAGCAGCCTTCAGGGTACAAGCACAGATACGCAGTATTTT; cdr3_aa: CASSLQGTSTDTQYF
j_call: TRBJ2-1; clone_size: .; v_call: TRBV7-2; d_call: .; cdr3_nt: TGTGCCAGCAGCCCGCAATTGTCAGGGGTCAATGAGCAGTTCTTC; cdr3_aa: CASSPQLSGVNEQFF
j_call: TRBJ2-7; clone_size: .; v_call: TRBV10-1; d_call: TRBD2; cdr3_nt: TGCGCCAGCAGTGAGGAGCGGGGGGCGTCTGGGGAGCAGTACTTC; cdr3_aa: CASSEERGASGEQYF
j_call: TRBJ1-3; clone_size: .; v_call: TRBV2; d_call: TRBD1; cdr3_nt: TGTGCCAGCATGAGGGACAGGGTACCTGGAAACACCATATATTTT; cdr3_aa: CASMRDRVPGNTIYF
j_call: TRBJ2-2; clone_size: .; v_call: TRBV5-1; d_call: .; cdr3_nt: TGCGCCAGCAGCTCACATACCATGAACACCGGGGAGCTGTTTTTT; cdr3_aa: CASSSHTMNTGELFF
j_call: TRBJ2-7; clone_size: .; v_call: TRBV5-6; d_call: TRBD1; cdr3_nt: TGTGCCAGCAGCTCCGGGACAGGCTACGAGCAGTACTTC; cdr3_aa: CASSSGTGYEQYF
j_call: TRBJ1-4; clone_size: once; v_call: TRBV9; d_call: TRBD1; cdr3_nt: TGTGCCAGCAGCGCGATAAACAGGGGTACTAATGAAAAACTGTTTTTT; cdr3_aa: CASSAINRGTNEKLFF
j_call: TRBJ2-5; clone_size: .; v_call: TRBV19; d_call: TRBD1; cdr3_nt: TGTGCCAGTAGTTCGTTGGGATCGGGACAGGGGGTTGAGACCCAGTACTTC; cdr3_aa: CASSSLGSGQGVETQYF
j_call: TRBJ1-5; clone_size: .; v_call: TRBV11-3; d_call: .; cdr3_nt: TGTGCCAGCAGCTTGGGAGGCAAGAGGACTAAGCCCCAGCATTTT; cdr3_aa: CASSLGGKRTKPQHF
j_call: TRBJ2-5; clone_size: .; v_call: TRBV9; d_call: TRBD1; cdr3_nt: TGTGCCAGCAGCCCCATTGAGACAGGGGGCGCGATACGAGAGACCCAGTACTTC; cdr3_aa: CASSPIETGGAIRETQYF
j_call: TRBJ2-3; clone_size: .; v_call: TRBV11-3; d_call: .; cdr3_nt: TGTGCCAGCAGCGCCCGGGAGGATACGCAGTATTTT; cdr3_aa: CASSAREDTQYF
j_call: TRBJ1-6; clone_size: .; v_call: TRBV29-1; d_call: TRBD1; cdr3_nt: TGCAGCGCTACGACAGGGGGGGATAATTCACCCCTCCACTTT; cdr3_aa: CSATTGGDNSPLHF